Reported below is one T cell receptor (beta chain). Treatment noted: 15 to 20 received Ad26.COV2.S at low or high dose, single or two shots; 5 received placebo; per-sample allocation not given. On day 63 after the first injection, vaccine and placebo recipients gave samples. An Ad26 vector that expressed Wuhan-strain SARS-CoV-2 spike constituted the vaccine. V shed 5 bases and J shed 3 bases, with 17 bases lying between them. Looked up from germline, CDR1 is MDHEN and CDR2 is SYDVKM. The CDR3 length is 16 residues. These data are taken from a study of Ad26.COV2.S vaccination and SARS-CoV-2 variants. For the study at large: Into the muscle, Ad26.COV2.S was dosed once or twice, 56 days apart.

The repertoire was sequenced with immunoSEQ multiplex PCR; TCRdb's copy has only in-frame clones and lacks some. The sample has 500,000 or so clones; about 83% are singletons. The sequencing here drew on peripheral blood, taken in a trial of Ad26.COV2.S vaccine versus placebo. This sequence was found in a person between 18 and 60 years old who received the Ad26.COV2.S COVID-19 vaccine or a placebo. The rearrangement links TRBV28 to TRBJ1-5; tentative D call: TRBD1 (5 bases). In DNA form, the CDR3 reads TGTGCCAGCAGTACGGCTTGGGGACGGATCAATCAGCCCCAGCATTTT. Its protein product is CASSTAWGRINQPQHF.